This T cell receptor beta chain is drawn from a study of shared clonotypes between healthy human individuals. Study observations and caveats: Across subsets, estimated richness was generally greater for naive than for memory populations.

Method: immunoSEQ multiplex PCR; TCRdb's copy keeps in-frame clones and lacks some. This table holds roughly 1.5 million clones, nearly 99% found once. From germline, CDR1 is SEHNR and CDR2 FQNEAQ (reference sequence). This CDR3 comprises 14 residues. The V end was cut by 2 bases, the J end by 4 bases, with 11 bases between. In the case of this clone: Its antigen is unknown.

Sequenced: naive CD4+ T cells sorted from blood. Subset defined: CD45RA+ positively selected. This TCR was recovered from a man under 40 in good health. The chain uses TRBV7-9 and TRBJ1-1, with no clear D. The CDR3 coding sequence is TGTGCCAGCAGCTTAACCGATTATAGCACTGAAGCTTTCTTT. As protein: CASSLTDYSTEAFF.